The sequence of this T cell receptor beta chain was determined in a study of technical replicates of blood from several donors. V lost 2 bases and J lost 5, with 10 bases in between. This CDR3 comprises 13 residues. Per germline, CDR1 GTSNPN and CDR2 SVGIG (reference sequence). Sequencing used immunoSEQ multiplex PCR; TCRdb keeps in-frame clones, though not all of them. The data show 95,000 or so clones, roughly 95% seen once. The chain is built from TRBV30 and TRBJ1-5, with D hard to call. Sequenced sample: T cells isolated from PBMCs. The TCR sequence derives from a human donor in good health. CDR3 protein: CAWSRDIDQPQHF. As DNA, the CDR3 is TGTGCCTGGAGTCGAGATATAGATCAGCCCCAGCATTTT.